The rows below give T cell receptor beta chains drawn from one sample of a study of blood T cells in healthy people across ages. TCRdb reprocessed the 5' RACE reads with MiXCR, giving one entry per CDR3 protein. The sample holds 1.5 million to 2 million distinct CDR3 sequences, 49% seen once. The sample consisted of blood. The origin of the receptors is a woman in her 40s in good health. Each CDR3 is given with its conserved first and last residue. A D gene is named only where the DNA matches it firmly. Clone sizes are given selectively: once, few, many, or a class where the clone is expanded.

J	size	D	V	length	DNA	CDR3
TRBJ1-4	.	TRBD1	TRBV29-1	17	TGCAGCGTTGTATCAGTGCTGCGGGACAGGGAAGGTGAAAAACTGTTTTTT	CSVVSVLRDREGEKLFF
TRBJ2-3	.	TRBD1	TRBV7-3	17	TGTGCCAGCAGCTTAGGCTACAGGGGAGTATTGTCAGATACGCAGTATTTT	CASSLGYRGVLSDTQYF
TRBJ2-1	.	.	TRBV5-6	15	TGTGCCAGCAGCTACGGAGGATCCGCCTACAATGAGCAGTTCTTC	CASSYGGSAYNEQFF
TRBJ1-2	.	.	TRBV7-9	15	TGTGCCAGCAGCCCCCGAATCGATGCTGCGGGTGGCTACACCTTC	CASSPRIDAAGGYTF
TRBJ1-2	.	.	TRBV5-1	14	TGCGCCAGCAGCGTAATGCCCGCCGAGAGCGGCTACACCTTC	CASSVMPAESGYTF
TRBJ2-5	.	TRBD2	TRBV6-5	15	TGTGCCAGCAGTTACTCGCGGACTAGCGGGGGCACCCAGTACTTC	CASSYSRTSGGTQYF
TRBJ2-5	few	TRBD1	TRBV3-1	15	TGTGCCAGCAGCCGAGACTTTGGGACAGAAGAGACCCAGTACTTC	CASSRDFGTEETQYF
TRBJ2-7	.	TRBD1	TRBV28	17	TGTGCCAGCAGTATAGCATCCGGGACAGGGCTTCCCTACGAGCAGTACTTC	CASSIASGTGLPYEQYF
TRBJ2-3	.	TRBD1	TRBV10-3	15	TGTGCCATCAGGGGACAGGGGGAGGGCACAGATACGCAGTATTTT	CAIRGQGEGTDTQYF
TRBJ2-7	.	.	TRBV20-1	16	TGCAGTGCTAGCAAAAGCCGGGACTCTAAGATCTACGAGCAGTACTTC	CSASKSRDSKIYEQYF
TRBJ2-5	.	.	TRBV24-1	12	TGTGCCACCAGTGATCCTAAAGAGACCCAGTACTTC	CATSDPKETQYF
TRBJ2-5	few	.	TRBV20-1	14	TGCAGTGCTAGAGCTTGGGACCCCCAAGAGACCCAGTACTTC	CSARAWDPQETQYF
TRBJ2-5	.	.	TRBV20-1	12	TGCAGTGCTACTTACCGGGAGAAGACCCAGTACTTC	CSATYREKTQYF
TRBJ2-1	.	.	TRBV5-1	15	TGCGCCAGCAGCCCGTCGGGGATAGCCTACAATGAGCAGTTCTTC	CASSPSGIAYNEQFF
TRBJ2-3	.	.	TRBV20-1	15	TGCAGTGTTAGCTACACTAGTCCCGGCGCAGATACGCAGTATTTT	CSVSYTSPGADTQYF
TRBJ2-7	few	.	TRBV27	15	TGTGCCAGCAGTTGGGCTGGGGGGAGAGATTACGAGCAGTACTTC	CASSWAGGRDYEQYF
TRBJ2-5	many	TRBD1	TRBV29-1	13	TGCAGCGTTGAGGGGCACAGGGGGGAGACCCAGTACTTC	CSVEGHRGETQYF
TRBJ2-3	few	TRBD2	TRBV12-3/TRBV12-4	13	TGTGCCAGCAGGCAGACTAGCGGAGATACGCAGTATTTT	CASRQTSGDTQYF
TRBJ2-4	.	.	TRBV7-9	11	TGTGCCAGCAGCCCCACAGGGACCCACTACTTC	CASSPTGTHYF
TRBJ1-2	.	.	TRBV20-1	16	TGCAGTGCTAGAGATTGGGGTACAGTTCCTCTATATGGCTACACCTTC	CSARDWGTVPLYGYTF
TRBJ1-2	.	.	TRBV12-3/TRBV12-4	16	TGTGCCAGCAGTTCGCAAACCGGGACATTAAGTGGAGGCTACACCTTC	CASSSQTGTLSGGYTF
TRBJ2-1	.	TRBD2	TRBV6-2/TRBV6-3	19	TGTGCCAGCAGTTACAGGAGGACTAGCGGGCCGAGCTCCTACAATGAGCAGTTCTTC	CASSYRRTSGPSSYNEQFF
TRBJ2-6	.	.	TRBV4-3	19	TGCGCCAGCAGCCAACGGGTAAATGTCGCAGGGACTGGGGCCAACGTCCTGACTTTC	CASSQRVNVAGTGANVLTF
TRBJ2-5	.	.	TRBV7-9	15	TGTGCCAGCAGCACCACAGACAGACCGCAAGAGACCCAGTACTTC	CASSTTDRPQETQYF
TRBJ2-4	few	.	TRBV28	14	TGTGCCAGCAGTGGCCCTGGGGCCAAAAACATTCAGTACTTC	CASSGPGAKNIQYF
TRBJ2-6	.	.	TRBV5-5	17	TGTGCCAGCAGTCTTGCGACCGGGGGTTCCGGGGCCAACGTCCTGACTTTC	CASSLATGGSGANVLTF
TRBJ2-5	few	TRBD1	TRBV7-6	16	TGTGCCAGCAGCCCTCAACAGACAGGGTTGGGAGAGACCCAGTACTTC	CASSPQQTGLGETQYF
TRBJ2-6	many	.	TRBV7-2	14	TGTGCCAGCAGCTTCAGCTCTGGGGCCAACGTCCTGACTTTC	CASSFSSGANVLTF
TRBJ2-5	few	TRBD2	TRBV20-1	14	TGCAGTGCTAGTGGGGCGGGGGGGCGTGAGACCCAGTACTTC	CSASGAGGRETQYF
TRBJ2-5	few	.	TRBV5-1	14	TGCGCCAGCAGCGAAGGACAGTCTAGAGAGACCCAGTACTTC	CASSEGQSRETQYF
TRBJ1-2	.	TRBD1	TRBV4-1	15	TGCGCCAGCAGCCAGGGACAGGGGGTAACACATGGCTACACCTTC	CASSQGQGVTHGYTF
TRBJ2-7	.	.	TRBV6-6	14	TGTGCCACCACACCACAGTTACGTTCCTACGAGCAGTACTTC	CATTPQLRSYEQYF
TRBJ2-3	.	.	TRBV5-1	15	TGCGCCAGCAGCGAAGGAAGCCTAAGAACAGATACGCAGTATTTT	CASSEGSLRTDTQYF
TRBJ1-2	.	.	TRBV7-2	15	TGTGCCAGCAGCCTTCCAGGGGCGCAATCAACAGGCTACACCTTC	CASSLPGAQSTGYTF
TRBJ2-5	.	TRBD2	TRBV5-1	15	TGCGCCAGCAGCCCGGGGACTAGCGGGGGGACCCCGCAGTACTTC	CASSPGTSGGTPQYF
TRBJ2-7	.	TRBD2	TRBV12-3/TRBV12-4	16	TGTGCCAGCAGTCGCTGGTCGCCGGGGGGATATGGGGAGCAGTACTTC	CASSRWSPGGYGEQYF
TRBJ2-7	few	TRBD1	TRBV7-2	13	TGTGCCAGCAGACTAGGACAGGTCTACGAGCAGTACTTC	CASRLGQVYEQYF
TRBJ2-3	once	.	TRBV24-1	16	TGTGCCACCAGTGATCAACCCAGGGTGTCAACAGATACGCAGTATTTT	CATSDQPRVSTDTQYF
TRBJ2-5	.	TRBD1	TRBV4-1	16	TGCGCCAGCAGCCAAGTTGGTGGGACAGAGGAGGAGACCCAGTACTTC	CASSQVGGTEEETQYF
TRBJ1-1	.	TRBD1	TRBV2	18	TGTGCCAGCAGTGAAGCGGGCGTGGGGACAGGGGAAAACACTGAAGCTTTCTTT	CASSEAGVGTGENTEAFF
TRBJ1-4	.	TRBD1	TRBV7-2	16	TGTGCCAGCAGCCCCGACAGGGTGTGGGCTAATGAAAAACTGTTTTTT	CASSPDRVWANEKLFF
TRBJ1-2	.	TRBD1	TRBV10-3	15	TGTGCCATCAGTGAGCGGACAGGGGCTAACTATGGCTACACCTTC	CAISERTGANYGYTF
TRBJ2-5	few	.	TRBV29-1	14	TGCAGCGTGACTAACAGGGCCCTCCAAGAGACCCAGTACTTC	CSVTNRALQETQYF
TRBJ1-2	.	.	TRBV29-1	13	TGCAGCATTGAAGGTTCCGGGATCTATGGCTACACCTTC	CSIEGSGIYGYTF
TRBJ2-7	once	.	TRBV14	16	TGTGCCAGCAGCCAAGAGTCCGGTTTGGGTTACTACGAGCAGTACTTC	CASSQESGLGYYEQYF
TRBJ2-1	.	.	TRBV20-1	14	TGCAGTGCTTCCCGAGGGGGTAGAGGTAATGAGCAGTTCTTC	CSASRGGRGNEQFF
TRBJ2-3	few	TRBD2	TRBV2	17	TGTGCCAGCAGTTCCCCTAGCGGGGGGCCTAGCACAGATACGCAGTATTTT	CASSSPSGGPSTDTQYF
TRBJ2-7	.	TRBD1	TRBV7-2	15	TGTGCCAGCAGCTTACGACAGGGGGCAGGCAATGAGCAGTACTTC	CASSLRQGAGNEQYF
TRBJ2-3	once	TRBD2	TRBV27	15	TGTGCCAGCGGTTTGAGCGGGGGGGAGACAAATACGCAGTATTTT	CASGLSGGETNTQYF
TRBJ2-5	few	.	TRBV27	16	TGTGCCAGCAGTATGACTAGTCAGGTATTGCGGGAGACCCAGTACTTC	CASSMTSQVLRETQYF
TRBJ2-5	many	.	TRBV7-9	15	TGTGCCAGCAGCCCCGGACTAGCAGGGGGAGAGACCCAGTACTTC	CASSPGLAGGETQYF
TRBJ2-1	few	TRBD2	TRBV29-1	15	TGCAGCGCCCGAAATAGCGGGGGGGCCGTTAATGAGCAGTTCTTC	CSARNSGGAVNEQFF
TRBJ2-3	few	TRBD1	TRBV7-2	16	TGTGCCAGCAGCCCCCGTGGGGACAGGTCCACAGATACGCAGTATTTT	CASSPRGDRSTDTQYF
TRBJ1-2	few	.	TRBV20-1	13	TGCAGTGCTCCCGACCCGGTAGACTATGGCTACACCTTC	CSAPDPVDYGYTF
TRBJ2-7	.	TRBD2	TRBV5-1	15	TGCGCCAGCAGCTTGGCTAGCGGGGCCCACAATGAGCAGTACTTC	CASSLASGAHNEQYF